Below are 10 T cell receptor beta chains sequenced from a single sample in a study of T cell responses to AZD1222 COVID-19 vaccine. Profiled with immunoSEQ multiplex PCR; TCRdb holds only in-frame clones, not every one. The sample lists about 56,000 clones, approximately 85% occurring once. The material was peripheral blood, obtained on day 0 of AZD1222 vaccination. These receptor sequences come from an adult in good health.

This clone was observed a handful of times. The rearrangement links TRBV28 to TRBJ1-2, with a tentative D call TRBD1 (6 bases). This CDR3 has 14 residues. V lost 2 bases and J 10 bases, leaving 17 bases between the germline ends. From germline, CDR1 is MDHEN and CDR2 SYDVKM. The CDR3 DNA reads as TGTGCCAGCAGTTTACCTCTACAGGGTTCAGTCTACACCTTC. Translation gives CASSLPLQGSVYTF.

The CDR3 loop reads CAWSPTPGTGIDWQYF. DNA of the CDR3: TGTGCCTGGAGTCCCACCCCCGGGACAGGGATCGATTGGCAGTACTTC. The chain has TRBV30 and TRBJ2-7; the match to TRBD1 covers 9 bases. This CDR3 has 16 amino acids. Germline CDR1 reads GTSNPN; CDR2 reads SVGIG (reference sequence). J was trimmed by 9 bases and V by 2 bases; bases with no gene match: 17.

The rearrangement uses TRBV27 and TRBJ2-5, with unresolved D. Trimming pared 5 bases from V and 5 bases from J, leaving 12 bases between. The germline gives CDR1 MNHEY, CDR2 SMNVEV (reference sequence). The CDR3 consists of 13 residues. The CDR3 region is CASSITMGETQYF. CDR3 coding DNA: TGTGCCAGCAGTATTACCATGGGGGAGACCCAGTACTTC.

The rearrangement links TRBV19 to TRBJ2-1; TRBD2 agrees at 11 bases. The CDR3 runs to 15 residues. Germline lookup yields CDR1 LNHDA and CDR2 SQIVND (reference sequence). Trimming at V came to 3 bases and at J to 4 bases, leaving 2 bases not matched to a gene. The CDR3 DNA sequence: TGTGCCAGTAGTATGGGGACTAGCGGTTACAATGAGCAGTTCTTC. This codes for CASSMGTSGYNEQFF.

This clone was detected a few times. The chain is built from TRBV28 and TRBJ1-6; no definite D call. Trimming cost V 5 bases and J 8 bases, with 10 bases left between them. Germline-derived CDR1 and CDR2 are MDHEN and SYDVKM. This CDR3 has 13 amino acids. CDR3 nucleotides: TGTGCCAGCAGTCCCCAGCGGGATTCACCCCTCCACTTT. Its translation: CASSPQRDSPLHF.

J is TRBJ2-5 and V is TRBV18; D gene uncertain. V lost 1 base and J lost 4, with 7 bases in between. In germline, CDR1 is KGHSH, CDR2 LQKENI. This CDR3 is built from 13 residues. CDR3 bases: TGTGCCAGCTCACCACAGGGCAGAGAGACCCAGTACTTC. It codes for CASSPQGRETQYF.

This chain uses TRBV6-5 with TRBJ2-2; weak D call: TRBD1 (6 bases). The CDR3 is made up of 15 amino acids. Per the germline V gene, CDR1 is MNHEY and CDR2 is SVGAGI. Trimming removed 6 bases at V and 4 bases at J, with 15 bases between. As DNA, the CDR3 is TGTGCCAGCAGGCCCCCGGGACAACCCACCGGGGAGCTGTTTTTT. Translated, it gives CASRPPGQPTGELFF.

The chain links TRBV7-9 to TRBJ2-6; TRBD1 might be the D (5 bases). This CDR3 comprises 18 residues. CDR1 is SEHNR, CDR2 FQNEAQ, per germline (reference sequence). Trimming stripped 4 bases from V and 0 bases from J, with 16 bases between. In DNA form, the CDR3 reads TGTGCCAGCAGCTCGCAGGGTCCTATGGGCTCTGGGGCCAACGTCCTGACTTTC. It codes for CASSSQGPMGSGANVLTF.

This chain joins TRBV19 and TRBJ2-7, with TRBD1 matching 8 bases. V dropped 6 bases and J dropped 7; count of bases not matched to a gene: 11. This CDR3 has 14 amino acids. The V gene's germline CDR1 is LNHDA and CDR2 SQIVND (reference sequence). Written as DNA, the CDR3 is TGTGCCAGTAGCCGGCAGACAGGGGTCGGTGAGCAGTACTTC. This codes for CASSRQTGVGEQYF.

The rearrangement joins TRBV4-1 to TRBJ1-6; D remains ambiguous. Deletions cut 4 bases from V and 12 bases from J, with 13 bases between. CDR1 and CDR2 from the germline V gene are MGHRA and YSYEKL. The CDR3 totals 13 residues. The DNA of the CDR3 is TGCGCCAGCAGCCCTCTAACAGTCTTACCCCTCCACTTT. Amino acid sequence: CASSPLTVLPLHF.